Sequencing of this T cell receptor (beta chain) was carried out in a study of blood T cell repertoires in COVID-19. Methods used by the authors: Estimation of nucleated cell counts relied on the amplification of reference gene primers. TCRdb's copy holds only in-frame clones and misses some; the assay was immunoSEQ multiplex PCR. V, J and clone size derive from that table, while D and trimming were established from the DNA sequence. This sample yields about 240,000 clones, of which around 88% are seen a single time; less than 4% belongs to the top ten. J was trimmed by 4 bases and V by 4 bases; bases with no gene match: 4. This CDR3 spans 16 amino acids. Germline V lookup: CDR1 ENHRY, CDR2 SYGVKD.

V and J are TRBV10-3 and TRBJ2-5, with 15 positions matching TRBD2. Sequenced sample: peripheral blood. The sequence derives from a woman aged 25 to 45 who had recovered from COVID-19. The CDR3 here is CAISGRTSGGVETQYF. CDR3 bases: TGTGCCATCAGTGGTCGGACTAGCGGGGGGGTAGAGACCCAGTACTTC.